A selection of T cell receptor beta chains follows, all from one sample in a study of T cell repertoires in cytomegalovirus infection. One entry per CDR3 protein, called by TCRdb with MiXCR from the reads. The table lists about 740,000 distinct CDR3 sequences, roughly a third of them singletons. Material for sequencing was PBMCs. Every receptor here comes from a human donor in good health (CMV status not recorded). Some clones in this sample may be carry-over from other donors' samples. Both conserved end residues are part of each CDR3. Fields, in order: D gene, clone size, J gene, V gene, CDR3 DNA, CDR3 protein. D genes are given only for firm matches. Only some rows state a clone size, as once, few, many or a class for expanded clones.

>-|-|TRBJ1-4|TRBV9
TGTGCCAGCAGCATGGAATCCGACCCAAGGGAAAAACTGTTTTTT
CASSMESDPREKLFF
>TRBD1|-|TRBJ1-1|TRBV6-1
TGTGCCAGCACCCAGGGGGCAAGGAACACTGAAGCTTTCTTT
CASTQGARNTEAFF
>-|many|TRBJ2-7|TRBV7-2
TGTGCCAGCAGCTTAACGGAGGGGCCGGGCGAGCAGTACTTC
CASSLTEGPGEQYF
>-|few|TRBJ1-4|TRBV11-2
TGTGCCAGCAGCTTGACCCTTCTTAATGAAAAACTGTTTTTT
CASSLTLLNEKLFF
>-|-|TRBJ1-5|TRBV10-3
TGTGCCATCAGTGAGGAAGGGAGGTCTGAGCAGCCCCAGCATTTT
CAISEEGRSEQPQHF
>-|-|TRBJ1-1|TRBV12-3/TRBV12-4
TGTGCCAGCAGTTTAAGAGGCCCCCTCGAAGCTTTCTTT
CASSLRGPLEAFF
>-|-|TRBJ2-7|TRBV28
TGTGCCAGCAGTTTATTGAAGGGATGGAACGAGCAGTACTTC
CASSLLKGWNEQYF
>-|-|TRBJ2-3|TRBV14
TGTGCCAGCAGCCAGAGACAGCAATCAAGACCTAGCACAGATACGCAGTATTTT
CASSQRQQSRPSTDTQYF
>TRBD1|-|TRBJ2-1|TRBV24-1
TGTGCCACCAGTAGACAGGGGGCGAGATACAATGAGCAGTTCTTC
CATSRQGARYNEQFF
>TRBD2|-|TRBJ2-3|TRBV6-2/TRBV6-3
TGTGCCACCCTACCAGCTAGCGGGGGGCAAGATACGCAGTATTTT
CATLPASGGQDTQYF
>TRBD1|many|TRBJ1-1|TRBV7-9
TGTGCCAGCAGCTTAGCCGGGACAGGGGGCCTGGCTTTCTTT
CASSLAGTGGLAFF
>-|-|TRBJ1-5|TRBV6-1
TGTGCCAGCCTGAGGGGATTCGGGCCCAATCAGCCCCAGCATTTT
CASLRGFGPNQPQHF
>-|-|TRBJ2-1|TRBV7-9
TGTGCCAGCAGCTTAGTGGGGACCATCAACAATGAGCAGTTCTTC
CASSLVGTINNEQFF
>-|-|TRBJ2-1|TRBV2
TGTGCCAGCAGTATACCTATCAAGGGGGAGGGCCCCTACAATGAGCAGTTCTTC
CASSIPIKGEGPYNEQFF
>-|few|TRBJ2-7|TRBV6-5
TGTGCCAGCAGTTACGGGGGCAGTAACCCCTACGAGCAGTACTTC
CASSYGGSNPYEQYF
>-|many|TRBJ1-1|TRBV7-4
TGTGCCAGCCTCCAAGACCCGAACACTGAAGCTTTCTTT
CASLQDPNTEAFF
>TRBD1|-|TRBJ1-1|TRBV3-1
TGTGCCAGCAGCCAAGATCCAGGGGGTAACGCTGAAGCTTTCTTT
CASSQDPGGNAEAFF
>-|many|TRBJ2-1|TRBV7-9
TGTGCCAGCAGCTCGTGGTCCACCTTTAATGAGCAGTTCTTC
CASSSWSTFNEQFF
>TRBD1|once|TRBJ2-7|TRBV5-6
TGTGCCAGCAGCTTATCCGGGACAGGCTACTACGAGCAGTACTTC
CASSLSGTGYYEQYF
>-|few|TRBJ1-6|TRBV27
TGTGCCAGCAGTTTATCGGGGACTCCTGTTGGGTCACCCCTCCACTTT
CASSLSGTPVGSPLHF
>-|-|TRBJ1-3|TRBV2
TGTGCCAGTCAGAGGGGACACTCTGGAAACACCATATATTTT
CASQRGHSGNTIYF
>-|-|TRBJ2-7|TRBV6-1
TGTGCCAGCAACCGTGGAGTTTACGAGCAGTACTTC
CASNRGVYEQYF
>-|few|TRBJ1-1|TRBV12-3/TRBV12-4
TGTGCCAGCAGTGCGGGGGGTAGGGGAGCTTTCTTT
CASSAGGRGAFF
>-|few|TRBJ2-7|TRBV27
TGTGCCAGCAGTTCCCCCGGACAGAAGCTTAATCTCTACGAGCAGTACTTC
CASSSPGQKLNLYEQYF
>-|-|TRBJ2-4|TRBV2
TGTGCCAGCTTAGGGGGAAGGTTCGAAAACATTCAGTACTTC
CASLGGRFENIQYF
>-|-|TRBJ2-1|TRBV28
TGTGCCAGCAGTTTCCGTGGGGGCGGGTACTACAATGAGCAGTTCTTC
CASSFRGGGYYNEQFF
>TRBD1|-|TRBJ1-1|TRBV28
TGTGCCAGCAGTCACCGCAGGGGGGACACTGAAGCTTTCTTT
CASSHRRGDTEAFF
>-|-|TRBJ1-1|TRBV19
TGTGCCAGTAGTATAAGCCCCTCGGGAGGGATGAACACTGAAGCTTTCTTT
CASSISPSGGMNTEAFF
>-|few|TRBJ1-4|TRBV6-1
TGTGCCAGCAGAAACCGGCGTTCAACTAATGAAAAACTGTTTTTT
CASRNRRSTNEKLFF
>-|-|TRBJ1-2|TRBV27
TGTGCCAGCAGTTTATCTGCCCTGAGGGCTGGCTACACCTTC
CASSLSALRAGYTF
>-|-|TRBJ1-1|TRBV12-3/TRBV12-4
TGTGCCAGCAGTTTAAAGGGCGCCTACGTATCGAACACTGAAGCTTTCTTT
CASSLKGAYVSNTEAFF
>-|-|TRBJ2-1|TRBV28
TGTGCCAGCAGTTCCTCCGGTAGGTCTCGGAATGAGCAGTTCTTC
CASSSSGRSRNEQFF
>-|-|TRBJ2-5|TRBV6-5
TGTGCCAGCAGTTACTCCAGGGCGGGAGAGACCCAGTACTTC
CASSYSRAGETQYF
>TRBD1|few|TRBJ2-1|TRBV12-3/TRBV12-4
TGTGCCAGCAGCCACCCTCGCGGACAGGGATTTTCCAATGAGCAGTTCTTC
CASSHPRGQGFSNEQFF
>TRBD2|few|TRBJ2-1|TRBV12-3/TRBV12-4
TGTGCCAGCAGGGGACTAGCGGGAGCCAATGAGCAGTTCTTC
CASRGLAGANEQFF
>-|-|TRBJ2-7|TRBV7-8
TGTGCCAGCAGCTCCCAGGGAGGGGGGGGATACGAGCAGTCATTC
CASSSQGGGGYEQSF
>-|few|TRBJ2-5|TRBV15
TGTGCCACCAGCAAGAGTAGCTCCGGCACCCAGTACTTC
CATSKSSSGTQYF
>-|few|TRBJ1-1|TRBV2
TGTGCCAGCAGGCTCCCGAACACTGAAGCTTTCTTT
CASRLPNTEAFF
>-|-|TRBJ1-2|TRBV6-2/TRBV6-3
TGTGCCAGCAGTTACTCCTTTCGAGTGGGCCGGGCCGTGGGCTACACCTTC
CASSYSFRVGRAVGYTF
>-|-|TRBJ2-2|TRBV7-8
TGTGCCAGCAGCAGCCCCTTGGTCGGGACTCAAACGAACACCGGGGAGCTGTTTTTT
CASSSPLVGTQTNTGELFF
>-|-|TRBJ2-5|TRBV29-1
TGCAGCGTTGGCGAAGGGGGAGGCCAAGAGACCCAGTACTTC
CSVGEGGGQETQYF